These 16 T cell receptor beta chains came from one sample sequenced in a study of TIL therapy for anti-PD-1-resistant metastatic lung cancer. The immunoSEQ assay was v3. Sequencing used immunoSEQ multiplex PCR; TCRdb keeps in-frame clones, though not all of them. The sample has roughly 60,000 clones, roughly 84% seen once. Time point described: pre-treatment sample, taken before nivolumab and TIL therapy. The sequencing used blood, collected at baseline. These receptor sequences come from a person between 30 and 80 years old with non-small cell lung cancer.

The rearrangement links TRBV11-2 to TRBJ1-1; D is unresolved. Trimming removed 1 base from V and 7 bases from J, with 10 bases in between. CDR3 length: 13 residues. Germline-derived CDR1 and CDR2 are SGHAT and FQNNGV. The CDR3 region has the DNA TGTGCCAGCAGCTTAGCGGCCCTGATTGAAGCTTTCTTT. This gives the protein CASSLAALIEAFF.

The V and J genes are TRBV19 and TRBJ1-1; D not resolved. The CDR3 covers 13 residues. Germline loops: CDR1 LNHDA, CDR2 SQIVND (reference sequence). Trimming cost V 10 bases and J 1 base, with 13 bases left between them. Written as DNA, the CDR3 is TGTGCCACCTCTCCGGCGGGGAACACTGAAGCTTTCTTT. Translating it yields CATSPAGNTEAFF.

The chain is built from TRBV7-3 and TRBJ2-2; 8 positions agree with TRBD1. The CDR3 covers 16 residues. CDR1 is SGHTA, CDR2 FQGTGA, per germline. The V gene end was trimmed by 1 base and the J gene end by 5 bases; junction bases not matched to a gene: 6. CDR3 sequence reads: CASSLSQGATTGELFF. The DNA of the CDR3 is TGTGCCAGCAGCTTAAGCCAGGGGGCGACAACCGGGGAGCTGTTTTTT.

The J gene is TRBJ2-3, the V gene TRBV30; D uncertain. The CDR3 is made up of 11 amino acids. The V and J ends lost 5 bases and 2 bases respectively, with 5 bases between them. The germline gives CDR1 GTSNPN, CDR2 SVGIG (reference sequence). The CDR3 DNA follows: TGTGCCTGGTCTACCACAGATACGCAGTATTTT. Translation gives CAWSTTDTQYF.

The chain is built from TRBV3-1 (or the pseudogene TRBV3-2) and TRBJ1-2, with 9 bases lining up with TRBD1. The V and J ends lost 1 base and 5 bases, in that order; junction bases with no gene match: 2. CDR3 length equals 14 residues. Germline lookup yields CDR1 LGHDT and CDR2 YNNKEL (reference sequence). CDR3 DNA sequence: TGTGCCAGCAGCCAAGCCGGGACAGGGTATGGCTACACCTTC. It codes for CASSQAGTGYGYTF.

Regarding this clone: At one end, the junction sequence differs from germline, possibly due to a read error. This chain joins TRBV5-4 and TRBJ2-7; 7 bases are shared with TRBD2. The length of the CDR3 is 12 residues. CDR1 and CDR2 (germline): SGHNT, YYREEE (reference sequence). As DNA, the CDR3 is TGTGCCAGCAGCTTGGGGGGCGGGGAGGGGAGCTTC. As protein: CASSLGGGEGSF.

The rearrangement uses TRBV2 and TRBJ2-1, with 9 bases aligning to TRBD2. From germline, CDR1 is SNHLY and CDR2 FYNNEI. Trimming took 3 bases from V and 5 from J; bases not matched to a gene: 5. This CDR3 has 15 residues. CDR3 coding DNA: TGTGCCAGCAGTGAGGATAGCGGGAGCAACAATGAGCAGTTCTTC. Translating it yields CASSEDSGSNNEQFF.

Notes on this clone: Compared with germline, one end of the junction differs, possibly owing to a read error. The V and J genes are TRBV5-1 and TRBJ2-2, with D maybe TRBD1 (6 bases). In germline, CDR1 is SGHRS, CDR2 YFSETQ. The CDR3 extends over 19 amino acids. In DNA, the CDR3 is TGCGCCAGCAGCCCGACCGACCTTCGCAGGGGCTCAAACAACGGGGAGCTGTTTTTT. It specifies CASSPTDLRRGSNNGELFF.

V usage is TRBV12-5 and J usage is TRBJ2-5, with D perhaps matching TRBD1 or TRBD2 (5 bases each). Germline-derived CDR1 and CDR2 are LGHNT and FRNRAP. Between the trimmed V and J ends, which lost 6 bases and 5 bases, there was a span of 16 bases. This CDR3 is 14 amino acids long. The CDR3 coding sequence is TGTGCTAGTGGGAACATCATATGGGGGGAGACCCAGTACTTC. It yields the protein CASGNIIWGETQYF.

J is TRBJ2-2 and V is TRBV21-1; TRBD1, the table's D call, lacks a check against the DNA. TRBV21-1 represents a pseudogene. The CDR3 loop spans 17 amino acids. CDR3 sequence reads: CASSKGAGTGYTGELFF. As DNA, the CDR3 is TGTGCCAGCAGCAAGGGTGCTGGGACAGGATACACCGGGGAGCTGTTTTTT.

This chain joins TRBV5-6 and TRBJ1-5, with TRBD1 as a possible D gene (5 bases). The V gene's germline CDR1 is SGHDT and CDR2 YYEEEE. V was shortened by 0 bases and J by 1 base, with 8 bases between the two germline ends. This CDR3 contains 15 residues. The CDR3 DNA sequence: TGTGCCAGCAGCTTGGGCGGGGCGAGCAATCAGCCCCAGCATTTT. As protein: CASSLGGASNQPQHF.

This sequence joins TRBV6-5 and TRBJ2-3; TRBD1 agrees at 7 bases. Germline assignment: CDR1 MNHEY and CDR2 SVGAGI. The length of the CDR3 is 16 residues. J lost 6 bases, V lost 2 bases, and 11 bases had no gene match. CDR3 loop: CASSYRGTARLDTQYF. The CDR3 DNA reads TGTGCCAGCAGTTACCGAGGGACAGCTCGGCTTGATACGCAGTATTTT.

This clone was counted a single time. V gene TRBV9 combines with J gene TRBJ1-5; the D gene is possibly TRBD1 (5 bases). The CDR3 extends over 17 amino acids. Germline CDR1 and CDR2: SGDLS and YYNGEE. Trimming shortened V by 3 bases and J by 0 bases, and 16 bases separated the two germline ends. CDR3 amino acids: CASSADLGGDSNQPQHF. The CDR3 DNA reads TGTGCCAGCAGCGCTGACCTTGGGGGAGATAGCAATCAGCCCCAGCATTTT.

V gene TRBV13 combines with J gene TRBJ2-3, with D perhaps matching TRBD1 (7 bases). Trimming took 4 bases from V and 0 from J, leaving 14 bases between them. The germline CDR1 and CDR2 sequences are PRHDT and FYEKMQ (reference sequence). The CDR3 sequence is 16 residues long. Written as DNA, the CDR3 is TGTGCCAGCAGCTCTCCAGGGGGGACTAGCACAGATACGCAGTATTTT. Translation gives CASSSPGGTSTDTQYF.

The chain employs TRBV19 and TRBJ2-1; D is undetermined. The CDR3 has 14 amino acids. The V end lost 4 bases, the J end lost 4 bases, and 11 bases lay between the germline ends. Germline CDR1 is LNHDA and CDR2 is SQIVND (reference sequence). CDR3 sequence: CASSTSWQYNEQFF. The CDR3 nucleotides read TGTGCCAGTAGTACCTCTTGGCAGTACAATGAGCAGTTCTTC.

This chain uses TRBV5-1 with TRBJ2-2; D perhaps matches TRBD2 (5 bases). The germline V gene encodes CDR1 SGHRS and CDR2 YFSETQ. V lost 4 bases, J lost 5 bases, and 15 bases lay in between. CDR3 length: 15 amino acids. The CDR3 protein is CASSTDSYSTGELFF. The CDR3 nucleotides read TGCGCCAGCAGCACGGACTCCTATAGTACCGGGGAGCTGTTTTTT.